This is a list of T cell receptor beta chains from one sample in a study of beta chain features in type 1 diabetes. The protocol was immunoSEQ multiplex PCR, while the TCRdb copy is restricted to in-frame clones and leaves out a portion. This table has around 450,000 clones, about 10% appearing once. The sequencing input was naive CD4+ T cells from blood. The receptors here all came from a woman between 18 and 29 years old in good health. Both conserved end residues are part of each CDR3. Fields, in order: CDR3 protein, CDR3 DNA, clone size, D gene, V gene, J gene. The D gene is left open where the match is weak. A clone size is listed for some rows: how often the clone was seen (once, few, many), or a class if it is expanded.

CASSRTNDEQFF	TGTGCCAGCAGCCGGACTAATGATGAGCAGTTCTTC	.	.	TRBV7-2	TRBJ2-1
CASRSGNQPQHF	TGTGCCAGCAGGTCAGGCAATCAGCCCCAGCATTTT	.	.	TRBV25-1	TRBJ1-5
CASSTGTRETQYF	TGTGCCAGTAGTACAGGGACTCGAGAGACCCAGTACTTC	few	.	TRBV19	TRBJ2-5
CASSQERPGTGLETQYF	TGTGCCAGCAGCCAAGAACGACCTGGGACAGGGCTAGAGACCCAGTACTTC	.	TRBD1	TRBV4-2	TRBJ2-5
CASSQAAPETQYF	TGCGCCAGCAGCCAAGCGGCCCCGGAGACCCAGTACTTC	few	.	TRBV4-1	TRBJ2-5
CASSPPSGGPYNEQFF	TGTGCCAGCTCACCACCATCAGGAGGGCCGTACAATGAGCAGTTCTTC	few	.	TRBV18	TRBJ2-1
CASSQAFPLSYNEQFF	TGCGCCAGCAGCCAGGCCTTTCCCCTCTCCTACAATGAGCAGTTCTTC	few	.	TRBV5-1	TRBJ2-1
CASSVRTGTGYTF	TGCGCCAGCAGCGTACGCACAGGGACTGGCTACACCTTC	few	.	TRBV5-1	TRBJ1-2
CASSLDRGDYGYTF	TGTGCCAGCAGCTTGGACAGGGGTGATTATGGCTACACCTTC	.	TRBD1	TRBV5-4	TRBJ1-2
CASSLATETQYF	TGTGCCAGCAGCTTAGCGACGGAGACCCAGTACTTC	.	.	TRBV7-2	TRBJ2-5
CASSVRSVANQHF	TGTGCCAGCAGTGTAAGATCGGTGGCCAACCAGCATTTT	.	.	TRBV27	TRBJ1-5
CASSQLDITGELFF	TGTGCCAGCAGCCAACTGGACATCACCGGGGAGCTGTTTTTT	.	.	TRBV4-2	TRBJ2-2
CASSPREDTQYF	TGTGCCAGCAGCCCCAGGGAAGATACGCAGTATTTT	many	.	TRBV21-1	TRBJ2-3
CASSRIWDRQNQETQYF	TGCGCCAGCAGCCGTATTTGGGACAGGCAAAACCAAGAGACCCAGTACTTC	few	TRBD1	TRBV4-3	TRBJ2-5
CASSRSSGSTDTQYF	TGTGCTAGCAGCCGATCTAGCGGGAGTACAGATACGCAGTATTTT	.	TRBD2	TRBV7-7	TRBJ2-3
CASSLGQGYGYTF	TGTGCCAGCAGCCTGGGACAGGGGTATGGCTACACCTTC	.	TRBD1	TRBV7-9	TRBJ1-2
CASSPGQGKETQYF	TGTGCCAGCAGCCCCGGACAGGGGAAAGAGACCCAGTACTTC	.	TRBD1	TRBV7-3	TRBJ2-5
CASSLTRTLTYNEQFF	TGTGCCAGCAGCCTGACTCGGACTCTCACCTACAATGAGCAGTTCTTC	.	.	TRBV5-6	TRBJ2-1
CASSERTSGFNEQFF	TGTGCCAGCAGTGAAAGGACTAGCGGATTCAATGAGCAGTTCTTC	.	TRBD2	TRBV2	TRBJ2-1
CASSVGAGYGYTF	TGTGCCAGCAGCGTAGGAGCGGGCTATGGCTACACCTTC	few	.	TRBV9	TRBJ1-2
CASSLGLAASYEQYF	TGTGCCAGCAGCCTGGGACTAGCGGCCTCCTACGAGCAGTACTTC	few	TRBD2	TRBV7-2	TRBJ2-7
CASRYSGVVTYNEQFF	TGTGCCAGCAGGTACTCGGGGGTAGTCACCTACAATGAGCAGTTCTTC	few	.	TRBV7-2	TRBJ2-1
CASSYRGLNTEAFF	TGTGCCAGCAGTTACAGGGGGTTGAACACTGAAGCTTTCTTT	few	TRBD1	TRBV2	TRBJ1-1
CASSRSQGSPLHF	TGTGCCAGCAGCCGCTCACAGGGATCACCCCTCCACTTT	few	.	TRBV14	TRBJ1-6
CASSFPGRADTQYF	TGTGCCAGCAGCTTTCCGGGACGAGCAGATACGCAGTATTTT	.	.	TRBV7-3	TRBJ2-3
CASRTPGGPGNEQFF	TGTGCCAGCAGAACACCCGGGGGGCCGGGGAATGAGCAGTTCTTC	.	.	TRBV7-2	TRBJ2-1
CASSLAEGYYGYTF	TGTGCCAGCAGCTTAGCTGAAGGGTACTATGGCTACACCTTC	.	.	TRBV7-9	TRBJ1-2
CASRWLGDTQYF	TGTGCCAGCAGATGGCTAGGAGATACGCAGTATTTT	.	.	TRBV6-1	TRBJ2-3
CASSFLRGVNEKLFF	TGTGCCAGCAGTTTCCTTCGTGGGGTAAATGAAAAACTGTTTTTT	.	.	TRBV6-6	TRBJ1-4
CASSQAGQGSSGANVLTF	TGCGCCAGCAGCCAAGCCGGACAGGGGAGCTCTGGGGCCAACGTCCTGACTTTC	.	TRBD1	TRBV4-1	TRBJ2-6
CASQTGIHYEQYF	TGTGCCAGCCAGACAGGGATTCACTACGAGCAGTACTTC	few	TRBD1	TRBV2	TRBJ2-7
CASSRPGPVSKNIQYF	TGCGCCAGCAGTAGACCGGGACCCGTGTCCAAAAACATTCAGTACTTC	.	.	TRBV23-1	TRBJ2-4